The 2 T cell receptor beta chains below were found in one sample sequenced in a study of Graves' ophthalmopathy and Graves' hyperthyroidism. Beta-chain TCR CDR3 regions were amplified from RNA transcripts. Second-round multiplex PCR followed a first-round RT-PCR using HTBI primers. TCRdb reanalysed the multiplex PCR reads using MiXCR and keeps one entry per CDR3 protein. Of more than 300,000 distinct CDR3 sequences in the sample, about 18% are singletons; the top ten hold 2% to 2.5%. Sequenced sample: peripheral blood. Source of these receptors: an adult woman with stable Graves' hyperthyroidism.

This clonotype was recorded a few times. The chain carries TRBV18 and TRBJ1-1; no definite D call. Deletions cut 3 bases from V and 6 bases from J, with 14 bases between. This CDR3 is built from 14 residues. Germline CDR1 is KGHSH and CDR2 is LQKENI. Written as DNA, the CDR3 is TGTGCCAGCTCACCGACCCCCCGGGGTTCTGAAGCTTTCTTT. It yields the protein CASSPTPRGSEAFF.

This clonotype has more than one count but fewer than ten. The V gene is TRBV11-2, the J gene TRBJ1-6, with TRBD1 as a possible D gene (6 bases). The CDR3 runs to 15 residues. CDR1 and CDR2 (germline): SGHAT, FQNNGV. V was cut by 1 base and J by 9 bases, with 13 bases left in between. The CDR3 bases are TGTGCCAGCAGCTTAGTCAGGGGTTTGGGTTCACCCCTCCACTTT. Translated: CASSLVRGLGSPLHF.